What follows is one TCR beta chain and its context. What it recognizes is unknown. The sample is drawn from a study of shared clonotypes between healthy human individuals. Study overall: Sampling drew on donors who were a couple of women and a few men aged 18 to 49. Study results and limitations: Naive CD4 clonotype sharing across a few donors was approximately 5%.

There are 14 residues in the CDR3. CDR1 and CDR2 (germline): GTSNPN, SVGIG (reference sequence). The ends were cut back, 0 bases at V and 5 bases at J, with 12 bases in the middle. In the authors' methods: Without quality scores, immunoSEQ junctional reads could not be filtered like full-length reads. Sequencing was performed with immunoSEQ multiplex PCR; in TCRdb, only in-frame clones are kept and a portion is missing. Clone size and the V and J calls come from that table; the DNA yielded D and trimming. The sample carries millions of clones, roughly 93% recorded once. V gene TRBV30 combines with J gene TRBJ2-3; no definite D call. The sequence was collected from a man aged 18 to 30 in good health. Some clones in this sample may be carry-over from other donors' samples. The specimen was naive CD4+ T cells from PBMCs. Subset denoted: CD45RA+ positively selected. The CDR3 region has the DNA TGTGCCTGGAGTGTACGGGCCGTTAGAGATACGCAGTATTTT. As protein: CAWSVRAVRDTQYF. The variable domain in full, completed from reference TRBV30 and TRBJ2-3, reads SQTIHQWPATLVQPVGSPLSLECTVEGTSNPNLYWYRQAAGRGLQLLFYSVGIGQISSEVPQNLSASRPQDRQFILSSKKLLLSDSGFYLCAWSVRAVRDTQYFGPGTRLTVL.